This T cell receptor (beta chain) was observed in a study of CD8 T cells in ankylosing spondylitis. Libraries of TCR beta came from quantitative 5'-RACE with molecular barcodes. TCRdb recomputed calls from the 5' RACE reads with MiXCR, one row per CDR3 protein. The table has around 140,000 distinct CDR3 sequences, over 15% seen once. A remark on this clonotype: What it recognizes is unknown.

Findings and limits, study-wide: A subset of motif variants has previously been described in the synovial fluid and blood of reactive arthritis. Within matched ankylosing spondylitis synovial fluid, disease-linked clones were reportedly significantly enriched. CD8+ disease-linked clones were present at relatively low frequencies in blood. Ankylosing spondylitis blood appeared to carry a characteristic TCR beta motif of several highly homologous variants.

The CDR3 is made up of 15 amino acids. Germline values: CDR1 MNHEY, CDR2 SMNVEV (reference sequence). Trimming took 6 bases from V and 6 from J, leaving 18 bases between them. This clonotype originated in a male donor with ankylosing spondylitis. The specimen was blood, either unsorted or a sorted T cell fraction (not recorded which). This chain links TRBV27 with TRBJ1-5, with a tentative D call TRBD1 (6 bases). CDR3: CASSLGGLEGQPQHF. As DNA, the CDR3 is TGTGCCAGCAGCCTAGGGGGTCTGGAGGGTCAGCCCCAGCATTTT.